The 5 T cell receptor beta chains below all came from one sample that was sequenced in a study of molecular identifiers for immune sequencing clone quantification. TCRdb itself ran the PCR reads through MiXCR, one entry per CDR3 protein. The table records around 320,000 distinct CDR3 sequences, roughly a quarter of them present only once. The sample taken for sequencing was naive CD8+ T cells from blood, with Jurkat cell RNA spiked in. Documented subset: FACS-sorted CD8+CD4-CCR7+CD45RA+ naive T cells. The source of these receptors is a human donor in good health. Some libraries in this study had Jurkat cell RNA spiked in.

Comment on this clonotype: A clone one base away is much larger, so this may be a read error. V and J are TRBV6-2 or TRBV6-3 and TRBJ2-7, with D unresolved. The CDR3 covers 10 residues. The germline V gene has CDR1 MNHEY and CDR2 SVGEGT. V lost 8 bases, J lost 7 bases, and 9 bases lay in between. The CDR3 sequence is CASRSWEQYF. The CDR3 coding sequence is TGTGCCAGCCGAAGCTGGGAGCAGTACTTC.

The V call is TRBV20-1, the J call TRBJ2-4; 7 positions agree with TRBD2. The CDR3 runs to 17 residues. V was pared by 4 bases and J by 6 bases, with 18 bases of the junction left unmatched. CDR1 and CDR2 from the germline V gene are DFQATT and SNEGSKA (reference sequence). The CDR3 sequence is CSATPLVGGLDGNIQYF. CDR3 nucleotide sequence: TGCAGTGCTACCCCTCTGGTGGGAGGGCTCGATGGAAACATTCAGTACTTC.

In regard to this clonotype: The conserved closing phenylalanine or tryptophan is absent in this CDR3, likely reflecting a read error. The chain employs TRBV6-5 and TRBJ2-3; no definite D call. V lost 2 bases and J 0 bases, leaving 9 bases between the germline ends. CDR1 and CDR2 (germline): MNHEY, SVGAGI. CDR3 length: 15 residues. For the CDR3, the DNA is TGTGCCAGCAGTTACGTGGCTGGTAGCACAGATACGCAGTATTCT. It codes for CASSYVAGSTDTQYS.

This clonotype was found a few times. This chain's CDR3 is CASSGQSSGNTIYF. DNA for the CDR3: TGCGCCAGCAGTGGACAGTCCTCTGGAAACACCATATATTTT. This chain links TRBV10-2 with TRBJ1-3, with D possibly matching TRBD1 (5 bases). This CDR3 comprises 14 residues. CDR1 and CDR2 (germline): WSHSY, SAAADI. V lost 4 bases to trimming and J lost 0 bases, with 7 bases between them.

CDR3: CATSSRGHGKEKLFF. For the CDR3, the DNA is TGTGCCACCAGCAGCCGAGGTCACGGAAAGGAAAAACTGTTTTTT. This chain links TRBV15 with TRBJ1-4, with D unresolved. This CDR3 region has 15 residues. V shed 3 bases and J shed 8 bases, with 16 bases lying between them. Germline CDR1 and CDR2: LNHNV and YYDKDF (reference sequence).